These T cell receptor beta chains were read from a single sample in a study of cytomegalovirus exposure and HLA in healthy donors. Repertoires were generated with immunoSEQ multiplex PCR, while TCRdb's copy carries only in-frame clones and drops some. The profile shows about 150,000 clones, 86% of them singletons. The sample taken for sequencing was PBMCs. The source is a human donor in good health. Both conserved end residues are part of each CDR3. The D gene is left open where the match is weak. Some rows mark clone size as missing; the rest say once, few, many or name a class of expanded clone.

d_gene: TRBD1; j_gene: TRBJ1-3; v_gene: TRBV7-2; abundance: NA; CDR3aa: CASSGLQGAVGGNTIYF; CDR3nt: TGTGCCAGCAGCGGATTACAGGGGGCGGTTGGTGGAAACACCATATATTTT
d_gene: TRBD1; j_gene: TRBJ1-5; v_gene: TRBV5-1; abundance: NA; CDR3aa: CASSPGTGPNQPQHF; CDR3nt: TGCGCCAGCAGCCCCGGGACAGGGCCAAATCAGCCCCAGCATTTT
d_gene: NA; j_gene: TRBJ1-2; v_gene: TRBV19; abundance: NA; CDR3aa: CASSLRYVAGDLHGYTF; CDR3nt: TGTGCCAGTAGTCTCCGATATGTAGCAGGGGACCTACATGGCTACACCTTC
d_gene: TRBD1; j_gene: TRBJ2-1; v_gene: TRBV5-6; abundance: NA; CDR3aa: CASSQDYGQGEYEQFF; CDR3nt: TGTGCCAGCAGCCAGGATTATGGACAGGGGGAATATGAGCAGTTCTTC
d_gene: NA; j_gene: TRBJ1-2; v_gene: TRBV29-1; abundance: once; CDR3aa: CSVAAGSNYGYTF; CDR3nt: TGCAGCGTTGCGGCAGGGTCTAACTATGGCTACACCTTC
d_gene: TRBD1; j_gene: TRBJ1-2; v_gene: TRBV7-2; abundance: NA; CDR3aa: CASLWSGTGPRGYTF; CDR3nt: TGTGCCAGCCTTTGGTCCGGGACAGGGCCCCGGGGCTACACCTTC
d_gene: TRBD1; j_gene: TRBJ1-2; v_gene: TRBV28; abundance: once; CDR3aa: CASSPWTGGSYGYTF; CDR3nt: TGTGCCAGCAGTCCTTGGACAGGGGGCAGCTATGGCTACACCTTC
d_gene: TRBD1; j_gene: TRBJ1-2; v_gene: TRBV5-4; abundance: NA; CDR3aa: CASSLGARDRGNYGYTF; CDR3nt: TGTGCCAGCAGCTTAGGGGCCCGGGACAGGGGGAACTATGGCTACACCTTC
d_gene: NA; j_gene: TRBJ2-2; v_gene: TRBV18; abundance: NA; CDR3aa: CASSPRGLTNTGELFF; CDR3nt: TGTGCCAGCTCACCTAGGGGACTTACAAACACCGGGGAGCTGTTTTTT
d_gene: NA; j_gene: TRBJ1-2; v_gene: TRBV4-1; abundance: NA; CDR3aa: CASSQDPRLINYGYTF; CDR3nt: TGCGCCAGCAGCCAAGATCCCAGACTGATTAACTATGGCTACACCTTC
d_gene: TRBD1; j_gene: TRBJ1-2; v_gene: TRBV7-2; abundance: NA; CDR3aa: CASSLASGQGAGGYTF; CDR3nt: TGTGCCAGCAGCTTAGCCTCCGGACAGGGGGCGGGTGGCTACACCTTC
d_gene: NA; j_gene: TRBJ1-1; v_gene: TRBV19; abundance: once; CDR3aa: CASMRQVGEAFF; CDR3nt: TGTGCCAGTATGAGACAGGTGGGTGAAGCTTTCTTT
d_gene: TRBD1; j_gene: TRBJ1-4; v_gene: TRBV5-4; abundance: NA; CDR3aa: CASSGRDRGRQKLFF; CDR3nt: TGTGCCAGCAGCGGCCGGGACAGGGGGCGTCAAAAACTGTTTTTT
d_gene: TRBD2; j_gene: TRBJ2-3; v_gene: TRBV29-1; abundance: NA; CDR3aa: CSAKRGTSTDTQYF; CDR3nt: TGCAGCGCCAAGCGGGGGACTTCCACAGATACGCAGTATTTT
d_gene: TRBD2; j_gene: TRBJ2-7; v_gene: TRBV19; abundance: once; CDR3aa: CASKKREWPGAYEQYF; CDR3nt: TGTGCCAGTAAAAAGCGGGAGTGGCCAGGGGCCTACGAGCAGTACTTC
d_gene: TRBD1; j_gene: TRBJ1-2; v_gene: TRBV7-8; abundance: NA; CDR3aa: CASSLPGQGDSGYTF; CDR3nt: TGTGCCAGCAGCTTGCCGGGACAGGGGGACTCTGGCTACACCTTC
d_gene: NA; j_gene: TRBJ1-3; v_gene: TRBV5-1; abundance: NA; CDR3aa: CASSLVSGLPAGNTIYF; CDR3nt: TGCGCCAGCAGCTTGGTATCAGGGCTCCCCGCTGGAAACACCATATATTTT
d_gene: TRBD2; j_gene: TRBJ2-1; v_gene: TRBV4-1; abundance: NA; CDR3aa: CASSQRGGRNNEQFF; CDR3nt: TGCGCCAGCAGCCAACGGGGGGGGCGTAACAATGAGCAGTTCTTC
d_gene: NA; j_gene: TRBJ2-4; v_gene: TRBV11-2; abundance: NA; CDR3aa: CASSPFLRGGDKNIQYF; CDR3nt: TGTGCCAGCAGCCCGTTTCTCAGGGGTGGGGACAAAAACATTCAGTACTTC
d_gene: TRBD1; j_gene: TRBJ1-1; v_gene: TRBV7-3; abundance: few; CDR3aa: CASSSGQPGTEAFF; CDR3nt: TGTGCCAGCAGCTCGGGACAGCCGGGAACTGAAGCTTTCTTT
d_gene: NA; j_gene: TRBJ1-2; v_gene: TRBV7-9; abundance: NA; CDR3aa: CASSLAVPDSGYTF; CDR3nt: TGTGCCAGCAGCTTAGCCGTCCCCGACAGCGGCTACACCTTC
d_gene: NA; j_gene: TRBJ2-5; v_gene: TRBV11-2; abundance: NA; CDR3aa: CASSLWQGTGETQYF; CDR3nt: TGTGCCAGCAGCTTATGGCAGGGAACTGGGGAGACCCAGTACTTC
d_gene: NA; j_gene: TRBJ1-1; v_gene: TRBV29-1; abundance: NA; CDR3aa: CSVLRTGGTEAFF; CDR3nt: TGCAGCGTCCTCCGTACGGGGGGCACTGAAGCTTTCTTT
d_gene: TRBD1; j_gene: TRBJ2-3; v_gene: TRBV29-1; abundance: NA; CDR3aa: CSVGTGASTDTQYF; CDR3nt: TGCAGCGTGGGGACAGGGGCTAGCACAGATACGCAGTATTTT
d_gene: TRBD2; j_gene: TRBJ2-1; v_gene: TRBV5-4; abundance: once; CDR3aa: CASSFSGGPDNEQFF; CDR3nt: TGTGCCAGCAGCTTTAGCGGGGGGCCGGACAATGAGCAGTTCTTC
d_gene: TRBD2; j_gene: TRBJ2-1; v_gene: TRBV15; abundance: NA; CDR3aa: CATSPSPLAGVTEQFF; CDR3nt: TGTGCCACCAGCCCTAGCCCGTTAGCGGGAGTCACTGAGCAGTTCTTC
d_gene: NA; j_gene: TRBJ1-2; v_gene: TRBV28; abundance: NA; CDR3aa: CASSSLEANYGYTF; CDR3nt: TGTGCCAGCAGTTCTCTAGAGGCTAACTATGGCTACACCTTC
d_gene: NA; j_gene: TRBJ2-5; v_gene: TRBV12-5; abundance: NA; CDR3aa: CASGFFSSGVPKWTQYF; CDR3nt: TGTGCTAGTGGTTTTTTCTCGTCGGGGGTCCCAAAATGGACCCAGTACTTC
d_gene: TRBD2; j_gene: TRBJ2-7; v_gene: TRBV4-1; abundance: NA; CDR3aa: CASSPGTRSYEQYF; CDR3nt: TGCGCCAGCAGCCCCGGGACTAGATCCTACGAGCAGTACTTC
d_gene: NA; j_gene: TRBJ2-6; v_gene: TRBV28; abundance: NA; CDR3aa: CASSRGSSGANVLTF; CDR3nt: TGTGCCAGCAGCCGAGGGAGCTCTGGGGCCAACGTCCTGACTTTC
d_gene: NA; j_gene: TRBJ1-1; v_gene: TRBV5-1; abundance: NA; CDR3aa: CASSFRPGAGTEAFF; CDR3nt: TGCGCCAGCAGCTTCCGGCCCGGGGCGGGAACTGAAGCTTTCTTT
d_gene: TRBD1; j_gene: TRBJ1-5; v_gene: TRBV28; abundance: few; CDR3aa: CASSRAGTGGNQPQHF; CDR3nt: TGTGCCAGCAGCCGGGCCGGGACAGGGGGCAATCAGCCCCAGCATTTT
d_gene: NA; j_gene: TRBJ2-7; v_gene: TRBV25-1; abundance: NA; CDR3aa: CASSGGAGVSYEQYF; CDR3nt: TGTGCCAGCAGTGGGGGGGCGGGAGTCTCCTACGAGCAGTACTTC
d_gene: TRBD1; j_gene: TRBJ2-4; v_gene: TRBV19; abundance: once; CDR3aa: CASRDRGAPENIQYF; CDR3nt: TGTGCCAGTAGGGACAGGGGCGCGCCTGAGAACATTCAGTACTTC
d_gene: TRBD1; j_gene: TRBJ2-7; v_gene: TRBV27; abundance: NA; CDR3aa: CASSSQGAGGYEQYF; CDR3nt: TGTGCCAGCAGTTCACAGGGGGCTGGGGGCTACGAGCAGTACTTC
d_gene: TRBD2; j_gene: TRBJ2-7; v_gene: TRBV11-2; abundance: NA; CDR3aa: CASSLQLAGYEQYF; CDR3nt: TGTGCCAGCAGCTTACAACTAGCGGGATACGAGCAGTACTTC
d_gene: TRBD2; j_gene: TRBJ2-7; v_gene: TRBV18; abundance: NA; CDR3aa: CASSYVSLGGGSSYEQYF; CDR3nt: TGTGCCAGCTCATATGTAAGCCTCGGGGGGGGAAGCTCCTACGAGCAGTACTTC
d_gene: NA; j_gene: TRBJ2-2; v_gene: TRBV14; abundance: NA; CDR3aa: CASSQDSARYTGELFF; CDR3nt: TGTGCCAGCAGCCAAGATTCCGCTAGATACACCGGGGAGCTGTTTTTT
d_gene: TRBD1; j_gene: TRBJ2-7; v_gene: TRBV11-2; abundance: NA; CDR3aa: CASSQIQGQFSKQYF; CDR3nt: TGTGCCAGCAGCCAGATACAGGGACAGTTTTCGAAGCAGTACTTC
d_gene: NA; j_gene: TRBJ1-2; v_gene: TRBV19; abundance: NA; CDR3aa: CASSPAGGSYGYTF; CDR3nt: TGTGCCAGTAGCCCTGCGGGGGGGAGCTATGGCTACACCTTC
d_gene: TRBD2; j_gene: TRBJ2-7; v_gene: TRBV29-1; abundance: NA; CDR3aa: CSVYTASGGLYEQYF; CDR3nt: TGCAGCGTATATACGGCTAGCGGGGGACTCTACGAGCAGTACTTC
d_gene: TRBD1; j_gene: TRBJ1-2; v_gene: TRBV10-3; abundance: NA; CDR3aa: CAISESDRVTRYTF; CDR3nt: TGTGCCATCAGTGAGTCCGACAGGGTAACGCGCTACACCTTC
d_gene: NA; j_gene: TRBJ1-1; v_gene: TRBV2; abundance: NA; CDR3aa: CASRGHGLTEAFF; CDR3nt: TGTGCCAGCAGGGGACACGGCCTCACTGAAGCTTTCTTT
d_gene: TRBD1; j_gene: TRBJ1-2; v_gene: TRBV28; abundance: few; CDR3aa: CASSLGQGFRYGYTF; CDR3nt: TGTGCCAGCAGCCTCGGACAGGGGTTTAGGTATGGCTACACCTTC
d_gene: NA; j_gene: TRBJ2-7; v_gene: TRBV7-2; abundance: NA; CDR3aa: CASSLGRRSYEQYF; CDR3nt: TGTGCCAGCAGCTTAGGGCGGAGATCCTACGAGCAGTACTTC
d_gene: TRBD1; j_gene: TRBJ1-1; v_gene: TRBV18; abundance: NA; CDR3aa: CASSPQTGVVSTEAFF; CDR3nt: TGTGCCAGCTCACCACAGACAGGGGTGGTGAGCACTGAAGCTTTCTTT
d_gene: NA; j_gene: TRBJ1-2; v_gene: TRBV10-3; abundance: NA; CDR3aa: CAISESRDTLGYGYTF; CDR3nt: TGTGCCATCAGTGAGTCACGGGACACTCTTGGATATGGCTACACCTTC
d_gene: TRBD1; j_gene: TRBJ2-7; v_gene: TRBV7-8; abundance: NA; CDR3aa: CASSLGQGPSYEQYF; CDR3nt: TGTGCCAGCAGCCTGGGACAGGGACCCTCCTACGAGCAGTACTTC
d_gene: TRBD2; j_gene: TRBJ2-1; v_gene: TRBV7-9; abundance: NA; CDR3aa: CASSFLAGGPNEQFF; CDR3nt: TGTGCCAGCAGCTTCCTAGCGGGGGGGCCCAATGAGCAGTTCTTC
d_gene: NA; j_gene: TRBJ1-2; v_gene: TRBV11-2; abundance: once; CDR3aa: CASSLLDRTPYGYTF; CDR3nt: TGTGCCAGCAGCTTACTCGACAGGACCCCCTATGGCTACACCTTC
d_gene: NA; j_gene: TRBJ2-6; v_gene: TRBV28; abundance: NA; CDR3aa: CATSGGIGANVLTF; CDR3nt: TGTGCCACCTCAGGGGGGATTGGGGCCAACGTCCTGACTTTC
d_gene: NA; j_gene: TRBJ1-1; v_gene: TRBV6-5; abundance: NA; CDR3aa: CASSYGGGVEKAFF; CDR3nt: TGTGCCAGCAGTTACGGGGGAGGCGTAGAGAAGGCTTTCTTT
d_gene: TRBD2; j_gene: TRBJ2-3; v_gene: TRBV27; abundance: NA; CDR3aa: CASSTRWGGVTDTQYF; CDR3nt: TGTGCCAGCAGTACCCGATGGGGGGGAGTCACAGATACGCAGTATTTT